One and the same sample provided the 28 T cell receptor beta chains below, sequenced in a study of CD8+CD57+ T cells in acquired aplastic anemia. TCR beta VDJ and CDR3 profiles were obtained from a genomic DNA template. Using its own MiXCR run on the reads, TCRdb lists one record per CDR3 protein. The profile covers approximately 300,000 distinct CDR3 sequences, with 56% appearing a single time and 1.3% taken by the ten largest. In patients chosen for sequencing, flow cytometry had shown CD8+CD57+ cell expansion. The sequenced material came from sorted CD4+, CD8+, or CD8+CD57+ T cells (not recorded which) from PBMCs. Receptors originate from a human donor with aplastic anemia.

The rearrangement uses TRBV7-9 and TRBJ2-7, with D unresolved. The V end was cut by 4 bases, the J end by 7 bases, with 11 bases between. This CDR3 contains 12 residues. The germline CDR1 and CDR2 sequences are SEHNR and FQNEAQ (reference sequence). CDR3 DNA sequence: TGTGCCAGCAGCTCCTCCGGGTTTGAGCAGTACTTC. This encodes CASSSSGFEQYF.

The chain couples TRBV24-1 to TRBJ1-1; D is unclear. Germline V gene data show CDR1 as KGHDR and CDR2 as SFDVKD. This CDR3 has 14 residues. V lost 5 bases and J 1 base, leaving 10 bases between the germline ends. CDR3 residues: CATSGPAWNTEAFF. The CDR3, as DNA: TGTGCCACCAGTGGACCGGCCTGGAACACTGAAGCTTTCTTT.

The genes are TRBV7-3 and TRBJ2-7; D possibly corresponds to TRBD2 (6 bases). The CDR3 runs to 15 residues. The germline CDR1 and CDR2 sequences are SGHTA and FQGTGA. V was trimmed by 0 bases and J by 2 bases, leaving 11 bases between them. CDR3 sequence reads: CASSLTAGGTYEQYF. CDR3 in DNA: TGTGCCAGCAGCTTAACGGCGGGCGGGACCTACGAGCAGTACTTC.

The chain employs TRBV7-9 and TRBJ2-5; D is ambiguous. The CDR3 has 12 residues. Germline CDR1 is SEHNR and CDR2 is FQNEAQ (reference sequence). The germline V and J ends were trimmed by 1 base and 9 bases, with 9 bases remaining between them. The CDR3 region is CASSLDRWAQYF. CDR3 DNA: TGTGCCAGCAGCTTAGATCGATGGGCCCAGTACTTC.

The CDR3 DNA reads as TGTGCCATCAGGCGGACAGGTTTCGACTACACCTTC. Amino acids: CAIRRTGFDYTF. The rearrangement links TRBV10-3 to TRBJ1-2, with 7 bases fitting TRBD1. CDR3 size: 12 residues. V gave up 6 bases and J gave up 10 bases; unmatched junction bases: 8. CDR1 is ENHRY and CDR2 is SYGVKD in the germline V gene.

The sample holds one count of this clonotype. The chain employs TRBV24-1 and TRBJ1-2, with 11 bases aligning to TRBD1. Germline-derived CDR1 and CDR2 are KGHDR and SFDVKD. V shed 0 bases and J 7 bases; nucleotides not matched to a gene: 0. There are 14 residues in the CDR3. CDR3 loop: CATSDLGTGGGYTF. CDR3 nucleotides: TGTGCCACCAGTGATTTGGGGACAGGGGGTGGCTACACCTTC.

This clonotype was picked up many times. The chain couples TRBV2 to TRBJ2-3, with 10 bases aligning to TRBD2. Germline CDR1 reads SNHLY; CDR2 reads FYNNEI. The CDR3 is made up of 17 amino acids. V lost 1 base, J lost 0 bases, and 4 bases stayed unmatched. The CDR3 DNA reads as TGTGCCAGCAGTGAAGGGACGACTAGCGGGAGCACAGATACGCAGTATTTT. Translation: CASSEGTTSGSTDTQYF.

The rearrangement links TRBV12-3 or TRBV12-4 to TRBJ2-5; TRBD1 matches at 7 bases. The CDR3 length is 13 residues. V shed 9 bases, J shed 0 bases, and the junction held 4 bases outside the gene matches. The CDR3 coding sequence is TGTGCCAGTAGGGGGCAGAACCAAGAGACCCAGTACTTC. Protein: CASRGQNQETQYF.

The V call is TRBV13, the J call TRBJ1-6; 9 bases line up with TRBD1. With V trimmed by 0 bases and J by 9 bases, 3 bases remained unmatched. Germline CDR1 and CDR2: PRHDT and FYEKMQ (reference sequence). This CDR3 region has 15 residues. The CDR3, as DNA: TGTGCCAGCAGCTTAGGGACAGGGGGGATTTCACCCCTCCACTTT. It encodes CASSLGTGGISPLHF.

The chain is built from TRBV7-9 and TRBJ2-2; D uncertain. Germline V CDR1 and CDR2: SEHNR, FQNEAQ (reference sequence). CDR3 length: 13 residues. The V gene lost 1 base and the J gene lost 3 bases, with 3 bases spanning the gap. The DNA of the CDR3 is TGTGCCAGCAGCTTAGAGGACACCGGGGAGCTGTTTTTT. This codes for CASSLEDTGELFF.

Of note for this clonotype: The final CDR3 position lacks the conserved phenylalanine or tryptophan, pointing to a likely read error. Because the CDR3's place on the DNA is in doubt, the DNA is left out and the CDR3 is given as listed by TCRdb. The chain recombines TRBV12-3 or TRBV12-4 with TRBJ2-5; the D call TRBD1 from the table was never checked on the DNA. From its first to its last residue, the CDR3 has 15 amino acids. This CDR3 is CASKWGLDYGYTFGS.

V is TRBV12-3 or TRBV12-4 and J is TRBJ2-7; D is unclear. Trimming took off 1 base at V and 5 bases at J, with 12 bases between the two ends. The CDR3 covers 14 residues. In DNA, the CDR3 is TGTGCCAGCAGTTTAGGGCTCAGGCGCGACGAGCAGTACTTC. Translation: CASSLGLRRDEQYF.

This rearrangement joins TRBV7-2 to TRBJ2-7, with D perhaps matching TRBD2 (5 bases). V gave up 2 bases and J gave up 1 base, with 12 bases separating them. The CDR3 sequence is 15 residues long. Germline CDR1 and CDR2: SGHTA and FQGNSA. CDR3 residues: CASSLTPGSSYEQYF. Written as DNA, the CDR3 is TGTGCCAGCAGCTTAACCCCGGGATCTTCCTACGAGCAGTACTTC.

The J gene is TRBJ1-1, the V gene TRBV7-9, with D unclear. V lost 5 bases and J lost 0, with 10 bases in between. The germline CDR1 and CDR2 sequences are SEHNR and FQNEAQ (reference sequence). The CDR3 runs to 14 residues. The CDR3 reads CASSRPPLNTEAFF. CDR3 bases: TGTGCCAGCAGCCGCCCCCCCCTGAACACTGAAGCTTTCTTT.

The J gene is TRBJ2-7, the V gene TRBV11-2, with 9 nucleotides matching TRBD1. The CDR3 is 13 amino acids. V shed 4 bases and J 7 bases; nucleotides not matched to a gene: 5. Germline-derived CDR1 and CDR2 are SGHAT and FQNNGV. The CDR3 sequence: CASSWDRAWEQYF. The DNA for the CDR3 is TGTGCCAGCAGCTGGGACAGGGCTTGGGAGCAGTACTTC.

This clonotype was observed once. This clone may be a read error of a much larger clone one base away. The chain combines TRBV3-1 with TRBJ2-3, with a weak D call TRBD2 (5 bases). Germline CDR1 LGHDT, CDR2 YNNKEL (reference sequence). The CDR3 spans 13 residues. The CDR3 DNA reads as TGTGCCAGCAGCGCGCATGGGAGTCGTACGCGGTATTTT. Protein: CASSAHGSRTRYF.

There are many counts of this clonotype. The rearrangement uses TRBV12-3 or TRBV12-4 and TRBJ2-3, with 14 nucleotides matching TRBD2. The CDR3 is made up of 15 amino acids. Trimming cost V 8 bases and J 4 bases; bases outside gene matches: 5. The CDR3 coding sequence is TGTGCCAGCGGGGAGGGACTAGCGGGAGCAGATACGCAGTATTTT. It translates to CASGEGLAGADTQYF.

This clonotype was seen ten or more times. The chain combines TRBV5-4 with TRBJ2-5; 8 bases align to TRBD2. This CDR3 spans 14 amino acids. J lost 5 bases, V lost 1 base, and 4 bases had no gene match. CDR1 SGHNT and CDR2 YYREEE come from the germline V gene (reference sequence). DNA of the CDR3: TGTGCCAGCAGCTTGTCCGGGAGGGGGGAGACCCAGTACTTC. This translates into CASSLSGRGETQYF.

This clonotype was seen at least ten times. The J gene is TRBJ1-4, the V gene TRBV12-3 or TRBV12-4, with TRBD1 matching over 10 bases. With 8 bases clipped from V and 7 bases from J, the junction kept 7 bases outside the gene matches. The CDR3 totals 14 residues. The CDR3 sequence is CASSETGGGEKLFF. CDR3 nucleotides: TGTGCCAGCTCGGAGACAGGGGGCGGTGAAAAACTGTTTTTT.

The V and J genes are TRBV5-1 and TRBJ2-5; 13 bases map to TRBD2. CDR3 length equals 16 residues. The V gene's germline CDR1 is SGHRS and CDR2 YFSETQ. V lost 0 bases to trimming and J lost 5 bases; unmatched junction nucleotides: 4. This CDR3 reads CASSLALAGGSETQYF. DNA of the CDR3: TGCGCCAGCAGCTTGGCACTAGCGGGAGGGTCGGAGACCCAGTACTTC.

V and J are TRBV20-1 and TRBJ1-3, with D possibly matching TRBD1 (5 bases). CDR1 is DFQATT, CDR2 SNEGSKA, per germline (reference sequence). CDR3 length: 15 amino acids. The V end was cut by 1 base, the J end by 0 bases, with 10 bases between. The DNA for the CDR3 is TGCAGTGCTAGAGTTGGACACCTCTCTGGAAACACCATATATTTT. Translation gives CSARVGHLSGNTIYF.

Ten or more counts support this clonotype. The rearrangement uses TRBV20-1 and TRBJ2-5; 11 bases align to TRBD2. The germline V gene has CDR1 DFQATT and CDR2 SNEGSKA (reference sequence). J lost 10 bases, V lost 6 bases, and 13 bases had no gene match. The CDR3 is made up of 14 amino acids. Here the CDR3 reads CSATLGTSGGHQYF. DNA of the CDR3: TGCAGTGCCACCTTAGGAACTAGCGGGGGCCACCAGTACTTC.

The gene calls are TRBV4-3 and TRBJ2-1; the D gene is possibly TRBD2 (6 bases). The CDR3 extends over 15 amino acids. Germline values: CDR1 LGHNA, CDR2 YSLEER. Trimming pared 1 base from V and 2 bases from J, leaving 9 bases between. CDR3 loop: CASSQVGGTYNEQFF. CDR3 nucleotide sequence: TGCGCCAGCAGCCAAGTAGGCGGGACCTACAATGAGCAGTTCTTC.

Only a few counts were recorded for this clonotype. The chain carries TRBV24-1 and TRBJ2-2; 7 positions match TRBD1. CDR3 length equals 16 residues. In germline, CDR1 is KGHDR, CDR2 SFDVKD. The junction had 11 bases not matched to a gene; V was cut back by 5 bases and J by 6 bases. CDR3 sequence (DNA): TGTGCCACCAGTGTTCCGAGACAGGGTCAGGCCGGGGAGCTGTTTTTT. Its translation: CATSVPRQGQAGELFF.

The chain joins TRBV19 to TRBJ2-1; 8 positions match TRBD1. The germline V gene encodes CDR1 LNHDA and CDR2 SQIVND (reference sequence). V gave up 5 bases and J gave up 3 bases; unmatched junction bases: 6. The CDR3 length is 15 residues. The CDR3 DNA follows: TGTGCCAGTAGTCAAGGGACAGGCAACTACAATGAGCAGTTCTTC. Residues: CASSQGTGNYNEQFF.

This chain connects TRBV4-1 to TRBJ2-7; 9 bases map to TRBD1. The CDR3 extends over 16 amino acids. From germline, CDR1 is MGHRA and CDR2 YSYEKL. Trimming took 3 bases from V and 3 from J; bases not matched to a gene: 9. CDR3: CASSQERGQGNYEQYF. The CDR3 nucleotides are TGCGCCAGCAGCCAGGAGAGGGGACAGGGAAACTACGAGCAGTACTTC.

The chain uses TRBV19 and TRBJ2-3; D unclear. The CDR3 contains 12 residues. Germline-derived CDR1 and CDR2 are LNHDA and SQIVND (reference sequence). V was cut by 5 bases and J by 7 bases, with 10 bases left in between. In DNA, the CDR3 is TGTGCCAGTAGTCCCCGCCTTTATACGCAGTATTTT. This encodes CASSPRLYTQYF.

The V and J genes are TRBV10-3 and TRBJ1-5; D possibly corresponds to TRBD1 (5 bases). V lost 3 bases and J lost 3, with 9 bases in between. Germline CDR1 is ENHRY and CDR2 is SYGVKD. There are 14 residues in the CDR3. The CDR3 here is CAISEDRHNQPQHF. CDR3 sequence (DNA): TGTGCCATCAGTGAAGACAGACACAATCAGCCCCAGCATTTT.